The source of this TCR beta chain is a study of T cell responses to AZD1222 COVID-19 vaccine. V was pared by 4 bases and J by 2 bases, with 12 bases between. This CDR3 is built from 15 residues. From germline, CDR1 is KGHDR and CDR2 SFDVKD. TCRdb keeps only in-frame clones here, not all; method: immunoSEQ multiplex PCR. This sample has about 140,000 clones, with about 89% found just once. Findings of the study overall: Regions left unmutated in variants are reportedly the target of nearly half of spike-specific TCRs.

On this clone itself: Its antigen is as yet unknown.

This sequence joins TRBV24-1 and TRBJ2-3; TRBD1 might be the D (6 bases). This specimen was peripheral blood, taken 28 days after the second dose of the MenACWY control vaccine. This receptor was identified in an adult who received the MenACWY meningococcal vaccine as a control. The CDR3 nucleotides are TGTGCCACCAGTGAGGCAACAGGGTACACAGATACGCAGTATTTT. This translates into CATSEATGYTDTQYF.